One T cell receptor (beta chain) is described in this entry. This clonotype was recorded at least ten times. This receptor's antigen is unknown. No much larger clonotype is one base removed from it; base qualities were not supplied. The reads were generated on an Illumina HiSeq 1500. TCRdb reran the public reads through fastp at Q25 and MiXCR, keeping productive beta chains. Each entry merges the rows of one CDR3 protein and shows their most common DNA and genes. The sample records approximately 500,000 distinct CDR3 sequences, about 11% of which are singletons. About 9.4% of the sample rests with the top ten. These data originate in a study of T cell repertoires in cytomegalovirus infection (dated by TCRdb to about 2019). At the level of the whole study: Donor HLA type was relevant to the analysis, because carriage of CMV infection together with the matching HLA type was indicated by public TCR beta signatures.

The CDR3 starts with the cysteine, ends with the phenylalanine, and has 14 residues. Only the CDR3 DNA stays, 42 bases, in frame from base 1. Relative to germline, V is 8 bases shorter and J is 2 bases shorter, with 13 bases between their ends. CDR1 and CDR2 (SNHLY, FYNNEI) derive from the germline V gene. Study-wide findings and limitations: The ex vivo response was dominated by HLA-C-restricted CMV-specific TCR beta clonotypes, which also provided the single most frequent clonotype in two of eight donors. Cumulative frequency of public TCR beta family members discriminated carriers of CMV infection plus the relevant HLA type in this cohort and an independent approximately 340-donor cohort.

This TCR derives from a human donor in good health (CMV status not recorded). Some clones in this sample may be carry-over from other donors' samples. Sequencing input: PBMCs. The chain joins TRBV2 to TRBJ2-4, and possibly TRBD2, on 5 matching bases. The DNA reads as follows: TGTGCCAGCGGTCCGGGAACTTCCAAAAACATTCAGTACTTC. It encodes CASGPGTSKNIQYF. With the rest looked up from the reference TRBV2 and TRBJ2-4 genes rather than sequenced, the full variable domain is EPEVTQTPSHQVTQMGQEVILRCVPISNHLYFYWYRQILGQKVEFLVSFYNNEISEKSEIFDDQFSVERPDGSNFTLKIRSTKLEDSAMYFCASGPGTSKNIQYFGAGTRLSVL.